Listed below are T cell receptor beta chains from one sample, sequenced in a study of T cells in Graves' hyperthyroidism and ophthalmopathy. TCRdb analysed the multiplex PCR reads with MiXCR anew, one entry per CDR3 protein. The data contain some 770,000 distinct CDR3 sequences, roughly 15% of them seen just once; the ten biggest clones take up roughly 8%. The specimen sequenced was blood. All receptors come from a man aged 18-30 years with Graves' hyperthyroidism. Each CDR3 is given with its conserved first and last residue. D genes are given only for firm matches. Clone size is given for some rows only: seen once, a few or many times, or a class if the clone is expanded.

abundance	v_gene	d_gene	j_gene	CDR3nt	CDR3aa
few	TRBV7-9	TRBD1	TRBJ2-1	TGTGCCAGCGTTCGGACAGGGTACTACAATGAGCAGTTCTTC	CASVRTGYYNEQFF
many	TRBV12-3/TRBV12-4	.	TRBJ2-7	TGTGCCAGCAGTTTAGGACTCAACTCCTACGAGCAGTACTTC	CASSLGLNSYEQYF
many	TRBV19	.	TRBJ2-1	TGTGCCAGTAGTTCCATAGCGGAAAGCTCCTACAATGAGCAGTTCTTC	CASSSIAESSYNEQFF
many	TRBV28	TRBD2	TRBJ2-1	TGTGCCAGCAGTTGGGGGGGGTGGAATGAGCAGTTCTTC	CASSWGGWNEQFF
many	TRBV18	TRBD2	TRBJ2-1	TGTGCCAGCTCCCGTGCTAGCGGGGGCTACAATGAGCAGTTCTTC	CASSRASGGYNEQFF
.	TRBV20-1	.	TRBJ2-1	TGCATTCACCAGGACTACCCTTACAATGAGCAGTTCTTC	CIHQDYPYNEQFF
.	TRBV7-2	.	TRBJ2-2	TGTGCCAGCAGCTTAAGCGGGTCCCCGAGGGCCGGGGAGCTGTTTTTT	CASSLSGSPRAGELFF
many	TRBV6-1	.	TRBJ2-1	TGTGCCAGCACCCTTAGGGCAGGGCGGAATGAGCAGTTCTTC	CASTLRAGRNEQFF
.	TRBV29-1	.	TRBJ2-3	TGCAGCGTTGGAGGGGGCACAGATACGCAGTATTTT	CSVGGGTDTQYF
many	TRBV12-3/TRBV12-4	.	TRBJ2-1	TGTGCCAGCAGAGGTGCCGGGGCATACAATGAGCAGTTCTTC	CASRGAGAYNEQFF
many	TRBV27	.	TRBJ2-7	TGTGCCAGCAGTCTCGGGACCGACTACCAGCAGTACTTC	CASSLGTDYQQYF
few	TRBV7-2	.	TRBJ1-6	TGTGCCAGCAGCCCCCTGACAGACTCCTATAATTCACCCCTCCACTTT	CASSPLTDSYNSPLHF
.	TRBV6-1	.	TRBJ2-1	TGTGCCAGCGGCATTCTGAGGGACAATGAGCAGTTCTTC	CASGILRDNEQFF
.	TRBV14	.	TRBJ2-2	TGTGCCAGCAGCCACCTAAACACCGGGGAGCTGTTTTTT	CASSHLNTGELFF
.	TRBV6-2/TRBV6-3	.	TRBJ1-5	TGTGCCAGCAGTGCGATATTAATAAGGCAGCCCCAGCATTTT	CASSAILIRQPQHF
few	TRBV6-1	TRBD2	TRBJ2-3	TGTGCCAGCAGTGGAAAGCGGGACCTAAGCACAGATACGCAGTATTTT	CASSGKRDLSTDTQYF
many	TRBV2	.	TRBJ1-1	TGTGCCATGGGACCACTCAGGGAATTGAAGAGTTTTCGCAACACTGAAGCTTTCTTT	CAMGPLRELKSFRNTEAFF
many	TRBV11-3	TRBD1	TRBJ2-7	TGTGCCAGCAGTTCGGACAGGGGAAGATCCGAGCAGTACTTC	CASSSDRGRSEQYF
few	TRBV25-1	.	TRBJ2-7	TGTGCCCCCCCGGTCACTAGCAGGTCCTACGAGCAGTACTTC	CAPPVTSRSYEQYF
few	TRBV4-1	TRBD2	TRBJ2-1	TGCGCCAGCAGCCCACTAGCGGGGGCCAGCTCCTACAATGAGCAGTTCTTC	CASSPLAGASSYNEQFF
many	TRBV12-3/TRBV12-4	.	TRBJ2-1	TGTGCCAGCAGCCGTGAGTCGGTTGAGCAGTTCTTC	CASSRESVEQFF
many	TRBV12-3/TRBV12-4	TRBD1	TRBJ1-1	TGTGCCAGCAGTTTCGACTGGACAGGGTTTTTCTTT	CASSFDWTGFFF
many	TRBV9	TRBD1	TRBJ1-2	TGTGCCAGCAGCGTAGGAGGGGGCGGTTACTATGGCTACACCTTC	CASSVGGGGYYGYTF
.	TRBV4-1	.	TRBJ2-7	TGCGCCACCCTGACTACCTTATCCTACGAGCAGTACTTC	CATLTTLSYEQYF
many	TRBV6-1	.	TRBJ2-7	TGTGCCAGCAGTGAAGGAGGTTGGGACTACGAGCAGTACTTC	CASSEGGWDYEQYF
many	TRBV12-3/TRBV12-4	.	TRBJ1-1	TGTGCCAGCAGTTTACGGACTAACGAAGCTTTCTTT	CASSLRTNEAFF
once	TRBV7-9	TRBD1	TRBJ1-4	TGTGCCAGCAGCACGGCTCAGGGGGCCCATAATGAAAAACTGTTTTTT	CASSTAQGAHNEKLFF
many	TRBV29-1	TRBD1	TRBJ2-7	TGCAGCGTTCAAGGACAGGGGGCATTTAATGAGCAGTACTTC	CSVQGQGAFNEQYF
many	TRBV12-3/TRBV12-4	.	TRBJ2-5	TGTGCCAGCAGTTTTCGGCAGGGTGGGAAGACCCAGTACTTC	CASSFRQGGKTQYF
many	TRBV27	TRBD2	TRBJ2-5	TGTGCCAGCAGTTTATCCCCCAGACTAGCGGGGGACCAAGAGACCCAGTACTTC	CASSLSPRLAGDQETQYF
few	TRBV2	TRBD1	TRBJ2-7	TGTGCCAGCATGGGGACAGGGGGAGGCTACGAGCAGTACTTC	CASMGTGGGYEQYF
many	TRBV11-1	.	TRBJ2-3	TGTGCCAGCGCCCGGGGGTCGTTGGATACGCAGTATTTT	CASARGSLDTQYF
many	TRBV11-2	.	TRBJ1-2	TGTGCCAGCAGCTTAGACCCAGGGACGGGAGGCTACACCTTC	CASSLDPGTGGYTF
many	TRBV11-2	.	TRBJ2-1	TGTGCCAGCGGGAGACCCTACAATGAGCAGTTCTTC	CASGRPYNEQFF
many	TRBV7-8	.	TRBJ2-7	TGTGCCAGCAGCTTTAACGGGGCTGGGGAGTACGAGCAGTACTTC	CASSFNGAGEYEQYF
many	TRBV6-2/TRBV6-3	TRBD1	TRBJ2-1	TGTGCCAGCAGCCGCCGAGGGGACAGTTTCTACAATGAGCAGTTCTTC	CASSRRGDSFYNEQFF
many	TRBV20-1	.	TRBJ2-3	TGCAGTGCTAGCCCGACGAGCGGCCTCACAGATACGCAGTATTTT	CSASPTSGLTDTQYF
many	TRBV28	.	TRBJ1-1	TGTGCCAGTCAGATGAACACTGAAGCTTTCTTT	CASQMNTEAFF
many	TRBV2	TRBD1	TRBJ1-5	TGTGCCAGCAGTGGGACAGGGCACAATCAGCCCCAGCATTTT	CASSGTGHNQPQHF
many	TRBV11-2	TRBD1	TRBJ1-1	TGTGCCAGCAGGGGACAGCCGAACACTGAAGCTTTCTTT	CASRGQPNTEAFF
.	TRBV3-1	.	TRBJ2-6	TGTGCCAGCAGCCCGGGACCCCCTGGGGCCAACGTCCTGACTTTC	CASSPGPPGANVLTF
.	TRBV20-1	.	TRBJ2-7	TGCAGTGCTTGGGTGGACGAGCAGTACTTC	CSAWVDEQYF
many	TRBV30	.	TRBJ1-5	TGTGCCTGGGCTTACGAGAGCAATCAGCCCCAGCATTTT	CAWAYESNQPQHF
.	TRBV19	TRBD1	TRBJ1-5	TGTGCCAGTAGTATTGTTGGACAGGGATTTGATCAGCCCCAGCATTTT	CASSIVGQGFDQPQHF
many	TRBV30	.	TRBJ2-1	TGTGCCTGGGGCCGCGGCGGGTCCCCTCTCAATGAGCAGTTCTTC	CAWGRGGSPLNEQFF
.	TRBV30	TRBD2	TRBJ2-3	TGTGCCTGGAGTCTCAGCGGGAGGGCCGGAGATACGCAGTATTTT	CAWSLSGRAGDTQYF
many	TRBV2	.	TRBJ1-1	TGTGCCAGCAGTGGCAGTAACACTGAAGCTCTCTTT	CASSGSNTEALF
.	TRBV24-1	TRBD1	TRBJ2-1	TGTGCCACCAGTGACTCGGGACAGAGCTCCTACAATGAGCAGTTCTTC	CATSDSGQSSYNEQFF
few	TRBV12-3/TRBV12-4	TRBD1	TRBJ2-3	TGTGCCAGCAGTTTAGCGCAGGGGGACAGGGGAAATACGCAGTATTTT	CASSLAQGDRGNTQYF
.	TRBV9	.	TRBJ2-5	TGTGCCAGCAGCGTGACTATAAAGGCGACCCAGTACTTC	CASSVTIKATQYF
.	TRBV7-9	.	TRBJ2-6	TGTGCCACCTTAGGGGGGTCCAACGTCCTGACTTTC	CATLGGSNVLTF
.	TRBV20-1	.	TRBJ1-1	TGCAGTGCTAGAGACCTGCCCGGCACTGAAGCTTTCTTT	CSARDLPGTEAFF
many	TRBV11-2	.	TRBJ2-3	TGTGCCAGCAGCTCGGGGGGCAGGGGACGTGGAGATACGCAGTATTTT	CASSSGGRGRGDTQYF